This is a list of T cell receptor beta chains from one sample in a study of T cell responses to AZD1222 COVID-19 vaccine. TCRdb's table, derived via immunoSEQ multiplex PCR, lists solely in-frame clones and lacks some. The sample holds more than 95,000 clones, about 88% seen once. The material was peripheral blood, obtained on day 0 of AZD1222 vaccination. Every receptor here comes from an adult in good health. CDR3s include the opening cysteine and the closing phenylalanine or tryptophan. D genes are given only for firm matches. Size is omitted from some rows. Given values are once, few, many or a class for expanded clones.

TRBD1	.	TRBJ1-2	TRBV9	CASSGRGEDRGNYGYTF	TGTGCCAGCAGCGGCCGCGGGGAGGACAGGGGGAACTATGGCTACACCTTC
.	.	TRBJ1-4	TRBV25-1	CASSEGGDEKLFF	TGTGCCAGCAGTGAAGGGGGAGATGAAAAACTGTTTTTT
.	.	TRBJ1-4	TRBV6-5	CASSYAGGREKLFF	TGTGCCAGCAGTTACGCTGGGGGCCGGGAAAAACTGTTTTTT
TRBD2	few	TRBJ2-7	TRBV10-3	CAIMMGLAGDEQYF	TGTGCCATCATGATGGGACTAGCGGGAGACGAGCAGTACTTC
.	few	TRBJ1-2	TRBV2	CASSYDSDYGYTF	TGTGCCAGCAGTTACGACAGCGACTATGGCTACACCTTC
.	.	TRBJ1-2	TRBV28	CASSYQTGSYYGCTF	TGTGCCAGCAGTTATCAGACAGGCTCTTACTATGGCTGCACCTTC
.	.	TRBJ1-1	TRBV6-2/TRBV6-3	CASSYVKRGVGPQGAFF	TGTGCCAGCAGTTACGTGAAAAGGGGCGTAGGGCCCCAGGGAGCTTTCTTT
.	once	TRBJ2-3	TRBV5-6	CASSLKGTDTQYF	TGTGCCAGCAGCTTGAAAGGCACAGATACGCAGTATTTT
.	.	TRBJ1-5	TRBV6-4	CAVRDSNQPQHF	TGTGCCGTGCGGGATAGCAATCAGCCCCAGCATTTT
.	.	TRBJ1-5	TRBV7-6	CASSLAHGRSSNQPQHF	TGTGCCAGCAGCTTAGCGCATGGCAGATCTAGCAATCAGCCCCAGCATTTT
.	.	TRBJ1-1	TRBV29-1	CSGGRETEAFF	TGCAGCGGCGGACGGGAGACTGAAGCTTTCTTT
.	.	TRBJ2-7	TRBV12-3/TRBV12-4	CASSLGLNEQYF	TGTGCCAGCAGTTTAGGGCTAAACGAGCAGTACTTC
.	.	TRBJ2-1	TRBV29-1	CSVESVHNEQFF	TGCAGCGTTGAATCGGTTCACAATGAGCAGTTCTTC